The text below deals with one TCR beta chain. What it binds is unknown. Time point meaning: peripheral blood 6 weeks after treatment start. The sample originates from a study of PD-L1 blockade in urothelial cancer. Study-level results: Tumor-associated TCR clones expanded more in blood at 3 weeks in patients with durable benefit.

Germline V CDR1 and CDR2: KGHSH, LQKENI. CDR3 size: 15 residues. V shed 2 bases and J 6 bases; nucleotides not matched to a gene: 10. Synthetic TCR analog templates were spiked into each PCR. Sequencing used immunoSEQ multiplex PCR; TCRdb keeps in-frame clones, though not all of them. This sample has about 110,000 clones, with more than 85% found just once. The receptor was isolated from a man aged 55 to 70 with urothelial cancer. This rearrangement joins TRBV18 to TRBJ2-7, with TRBD2 identical over 7 bases. This specimen was PBMCs, taken around atezolizumab (anti-PD-L1) treatment. CDR3 in DNA: TGTGCCAGCTCACCAATTGCGGGGGATAGTGGCGAGCAGTACTTC. Its protein product is CASSPIAGDSGEQYF.